This TCR beta chain comes out of a study of cytomegalovirus exposure and HLA in healthy donors. 60 Vbeta and 13 Jbeta primers were used in PCR. Method: immunoSEQ multiplex PCR; TCRdb's copy keeps in-frame clones and lacks some. The sample totals approximately 200,000 clones; its top ten clones hold about 0.74%. This clonotype originated in a boy aged 5-17 years in good health and CMV-seronegative. Source material: PBMCs.

The CDR3 coding sequence is TGTGCCAGCAGCTTAGCGTCCGGGAGGCGAAGATATGGCTACACCTTC. Residues: CASSLASGRRRYGYTF. The chain has TRBV7-8 and TRBJ1-2; D unresolved. The ends were cut back, 0 bases at V and 5 bases at J, with 16 bases in the middle. This CDR3 has 16 amino acids. Germline V gene sequence: CDR1 SGHVS, CDR2 FQNEAQ.